The 13 T cell receptor beta chains presented below share a single source sample, sequenced in a study of shared clonotypes between healthy human individuals. Clones were read by immunoSEQ multiplex PCR, and TCRdb kept only the in-frame ones, dropping some. Of hundreds of thousands of clones in the sample, about 78% are singletons; the top ten hold about 2%. The sample consisted of memory CD4+ T cells sorted from blood. Specified subset: CD45RA-negative fraction. Source of these receptors: a woman aged 30 to 39 in good health.

This clone was seen a single time. The DNA of the CDR3 is TGTGCCAGCAGCTATCCGGGACAGGGGGACACTGAAGCTTTCTTT. It specifies CASSYPGQGDTEAFF. The J gene is TRBJ1-1, the V gene TRBV6-6, with TRBD1 matching 11 bases. Germline-derived CDR1 and CDR2 are MNHNY and SVGAGI (reference sequence). The V gene end was trimmed by 6 bases and the J gene end by 3 bases; junction bases not matched to a gene: 6. The CDR3 covers 15 residues.

This chain uses TRBV18 with TRBJ2-7, with D hard to call. Deletions cut 2 bases from V and 3 bases from J, with 11 bases between. CDR1 is KGHSH, CDR2 LQKENI, per germline. The CDR3 is 14 residues long. CDR3 nucleotide sequence: TGTGCCAGCTCACCAAGCTACGCTGACTACGAGCAGTACTTC. It yields the protein CASSPSYADYEQYF.

The chain links TRBV28 to TRBJ2-7; D tentatively reads TRBD1 or TRBD2 (7 bases each). V was shortened by 8 bases and J by 4 bases, with 21 bases between the two germline ends. CDR1 is MDHEN and CDR2 is SYDVKM in the germline V gene. The CDR3 is 15 residues long. The CDR3 DNA follows: TGTGCCAGCGCAACGGGTGGGGAGGGGGCTTACGAGCAGTACTTC. Translated, it gives CASATGGEGAYEQYF.

The chain couples TRBV7-9 to TRBJ2-7, with TRBD2 as a possible D gene (5 bases). The V and J ends lost 1 base and 5 bases respectively, with 18 bases between them. CDR3 size: 16 residues. Germline lookup yields CDR1 SEHNR and CDR2 FQNEAQ (reference sequence). CDR3 bases: TGTGCCAGCAGCTTAGTCGGAGAGTGGGCGGGCGACGAGCAGTACTTC. Amino acids: CASSLVGEWAGDEQYF.

The chain links TRBV10-3 to TRBJ2-2, with D perhaps matching TRBD1 or TRBD2 (5 bases each). The V gene lost 6 bases and the J gene lost 2 bases, with 13 bases spanning the gap. The germline CDR1 and CDR2 sequences are ENHRY and SYGVKD. The CDR3 contains 15 residues. CDR3 sequence: CAIREDTRNTGELFF. The CDR3 DNA reads TGTGCCATCAGGGAGGACACTCGAAACACCGGGGAGCTGTTTTTT.

The chain joins TRBV27 to TRBJ2-2; D call uncertain. Trimming took off 3 bases at V and 6 bases at J, with 8 bases between the two ends. This CDR3 is built from 13 residues. Germline values: CDR1 MNHEY, CDR2 SMNVEV (reference sequence). CDR3 protein: CASSLYRSGELFF. The DNA of the CDR3 is TGTGCCAGCAGTTTGTATAGGTCCGGGGAGCTGTTTTTT.

The chain joins TRBV2 to TRBJ2-3, with 9 bases identical to TRBD2. V lost 6 bases and J lost 5; bases outside the gene matches: 12. Germline lookup yields CDR1 SNHLY and CDR2 FYNNEI. CDR3 length: 16 residues. CDR3: CASSNRAGGPGDTQYF. The CDR3 coding sequence is TGTGCCAGCAGCAACCGGGCGGGAGGGCCCGGAGATACGCAGTATTTT.

This chain connects TRBV11-2 to TRBJ2-3; 7 nucleotides align to TRBD2. CDR3 length equals 16 residues. Germline CDR1 and CDR2: SGHAT and FQNNGV. After removal of 1 base from V and 0 bases from J, the junction contained 4 bases not matched to a gene. The CDR3 DNA sequence: TGTGCCAGCAGCTTAGGCCTAGCGGCTAGCACAGATACGCAGTATTTT. As protein: CASSLGLAASTDTQYF.

The rearrangement joins TRBV28 to TRBJ1-2; maybe TRBD1 (5 bases). The CDR3 is 15 amino acids. With 2 bases removed from V and 8 bases from J, the gap between germline ends came to 18 bases. Germline values: CDR1 MDHEN, CDR2 SYDVKM. As DNA, the CDR3 is TGTGCCAGCAGTTTAGACGGGGCAGCCGTTTCGGGCTACACCTTC. It yields the protein CASSLDGAAVSGYTF.

This clone was picked up a small number of times. The chain employs TRBV6-1 and TRBJ1-1; maybe TRBD1 (5 bases). V was clipped by 2 bases and J by 5 bases, with 15 bases between them. Germline V lookup: CDR1 MNHNS, CDR2 SASEGT. The CDR3 runs to 15 residues. CDR3 DNA sequence: TGTGCCAGCAGTGAACCCTGGGCCTGGGGGACTGAAGCTTTCTTT. Protein sequence: CASSEPWAWGTEAFF.

The V gene is TRBV25-1, the J gene TRBJ1-2; the D is unclear. Germline values: CDR1 MGHDK, CDR2 SYGVNS. V was clipped by 5 bases and J by 3 bases, with 19 bases between them. The CDR3 runs to 16 residues. The CDR3 spells CASSPVRSEIDYGYTF. CDR3 sequence (DNA): TGTGCCAGCAGTCCTGTTAGGTCGGAGATTGACTATGGCTACACCTTC.

This clone was detected once. The rearrangement joins TRBV5-6 to TRBJ1-3, with no clear D. CDR3 size: 15 residues. V dropped 1 base and J dropped 0 bases, with 8 bases sitting between them. CDR1 is SGHDT, CDR2 YYEEEE, per germline. CDR3 sequence reads: CASSLRLTSGNTIYF. The CDR3 nucleotides are TGTGCCAGCAGCTTGAGACTGACCTCTGGAAACACCATATATTTT.

This clone was counted a single time. The CDR3 bases are TGTGCCAGCAGCTTATCGGTGGCACCGCAGTACTTC. This codes for CASSLSVAPQYF. The V and J genes are TRBV7-9 and TRBJ2-7, with D uncertain. The V gene's germline CDR1 is SEHNR and CDR2 FQNEAQ (reference sequence). This CDR3 region has 12 residues. V lost 2 bases and J 9 bases, leaving 11 bases between the germline ends.